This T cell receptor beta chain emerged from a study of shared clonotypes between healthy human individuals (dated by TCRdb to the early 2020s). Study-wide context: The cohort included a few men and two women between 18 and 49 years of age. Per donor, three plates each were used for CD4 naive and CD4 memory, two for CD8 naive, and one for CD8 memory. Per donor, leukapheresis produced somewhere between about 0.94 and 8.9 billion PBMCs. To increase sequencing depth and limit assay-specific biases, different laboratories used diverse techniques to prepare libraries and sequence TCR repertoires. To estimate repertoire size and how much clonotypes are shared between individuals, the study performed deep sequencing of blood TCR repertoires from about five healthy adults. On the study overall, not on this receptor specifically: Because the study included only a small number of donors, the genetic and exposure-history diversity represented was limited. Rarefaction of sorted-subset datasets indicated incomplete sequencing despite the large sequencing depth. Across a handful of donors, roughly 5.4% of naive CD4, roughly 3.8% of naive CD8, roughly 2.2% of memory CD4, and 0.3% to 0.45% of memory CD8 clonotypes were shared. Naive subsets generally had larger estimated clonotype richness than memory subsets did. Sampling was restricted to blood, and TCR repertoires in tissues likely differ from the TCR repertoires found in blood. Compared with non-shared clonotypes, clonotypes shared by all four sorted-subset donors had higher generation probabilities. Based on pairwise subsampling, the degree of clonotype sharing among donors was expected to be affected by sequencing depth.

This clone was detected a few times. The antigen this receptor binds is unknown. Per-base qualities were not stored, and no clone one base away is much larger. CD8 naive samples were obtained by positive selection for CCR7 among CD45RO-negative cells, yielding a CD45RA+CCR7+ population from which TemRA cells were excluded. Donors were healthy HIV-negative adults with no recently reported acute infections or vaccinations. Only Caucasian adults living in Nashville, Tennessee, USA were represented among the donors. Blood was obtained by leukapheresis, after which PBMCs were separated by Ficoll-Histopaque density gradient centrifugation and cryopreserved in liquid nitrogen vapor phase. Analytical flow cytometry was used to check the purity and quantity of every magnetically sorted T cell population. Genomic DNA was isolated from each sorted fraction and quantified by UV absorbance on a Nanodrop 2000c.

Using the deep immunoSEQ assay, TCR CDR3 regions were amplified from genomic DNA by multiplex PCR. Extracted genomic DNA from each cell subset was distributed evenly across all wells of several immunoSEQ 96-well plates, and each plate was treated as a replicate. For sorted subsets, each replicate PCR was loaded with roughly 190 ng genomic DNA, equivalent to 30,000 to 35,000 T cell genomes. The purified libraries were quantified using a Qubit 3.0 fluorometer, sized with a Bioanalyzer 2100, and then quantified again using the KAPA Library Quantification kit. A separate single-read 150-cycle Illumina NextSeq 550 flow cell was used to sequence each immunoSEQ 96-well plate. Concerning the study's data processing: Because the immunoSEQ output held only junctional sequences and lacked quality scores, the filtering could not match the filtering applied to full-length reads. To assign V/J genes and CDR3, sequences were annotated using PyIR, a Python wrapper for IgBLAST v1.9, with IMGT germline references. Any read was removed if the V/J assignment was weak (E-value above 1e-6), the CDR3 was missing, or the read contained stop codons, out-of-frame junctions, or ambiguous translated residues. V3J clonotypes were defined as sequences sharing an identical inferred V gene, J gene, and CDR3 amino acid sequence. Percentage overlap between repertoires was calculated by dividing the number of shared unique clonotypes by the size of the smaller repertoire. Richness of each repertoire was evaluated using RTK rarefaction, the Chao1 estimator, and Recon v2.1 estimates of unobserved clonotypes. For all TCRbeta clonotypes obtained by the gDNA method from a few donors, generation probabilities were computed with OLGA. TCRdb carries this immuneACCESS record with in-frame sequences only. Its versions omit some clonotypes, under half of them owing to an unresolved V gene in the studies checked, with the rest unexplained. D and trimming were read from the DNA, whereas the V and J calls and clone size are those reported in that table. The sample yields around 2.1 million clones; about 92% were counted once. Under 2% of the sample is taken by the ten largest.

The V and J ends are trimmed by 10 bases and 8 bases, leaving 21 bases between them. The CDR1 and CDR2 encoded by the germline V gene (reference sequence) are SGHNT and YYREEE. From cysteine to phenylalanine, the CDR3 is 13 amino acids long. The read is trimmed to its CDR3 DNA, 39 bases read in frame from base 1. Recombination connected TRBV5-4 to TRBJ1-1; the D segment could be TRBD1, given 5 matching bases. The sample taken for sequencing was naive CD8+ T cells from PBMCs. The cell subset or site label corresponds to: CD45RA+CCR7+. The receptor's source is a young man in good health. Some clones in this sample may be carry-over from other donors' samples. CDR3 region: CAFLPGPTREAFF. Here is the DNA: TGTGCCTTTCTTCCGGGACCCACGAGAGAAGCTTTCTTT.